Shown below are 10 T cell receptor beta chains from a single sample sequenced in a study of T cell responses to AZD1222 COVID-19 vaccine. The table came from immunoSEQ multiplex PCR; TCRdb's copy has only in-frame clones and leaves some out. The sample holds 70,000 to 95,000 clones; around nine tenths are singletons and the top ten take 3.5% to 5%. This material consisted of peripheral blood, taken on day 0 of AZD1222 vaccination. All receptors derive from an adult in good health.

Here the CDR3 reads CASSQEGGQVGVTEAFF. CDR3 in DNA: TGTGCCAGCAGCCAAGAGGGGGGGCAGGTGGGTGTCACTGAAGCTTTCTTT. The chain links TRBV14 to TRBJ1-1, with D possibly matching TRBD1 (6 bases). With 0 bases removed from V and 4 bases from J, the gap between germline ends came to 18 bases. Germline V gives CDR1 SGHDN, CDR2 FVKESK. The CDR3 spans 17 residues.

As regards this clone: A junction boundary mismatches the germline segment, possibly from a read error. This chain uses TRBV7-3 with TRBJ2-3; D remains unclear. Germline V gene data show CDR1 as SGHTA and CDR2 as FQGTGA. CDR3 length: 13 residues. In nucleotides, the CDR3 is TGTGCCAGCAGCATAACCGGGACAGATACGCAGTATTTT. Its protein is CASSITGTDTQYF.

This chain links TRBV5-1 with TRBJ1-2; D uncertain. The CDR3 has 15 amino acids. Per germline, CDR1 SGHRS and CDR2 YFSETQ. The ends were cut back, 2 bases at V and 5 bases at J, with 16 bases in the middle. The CDR3 spells CASSFDGRGYYGYTF. Here the CDR3 DNA reads TGCGCCAGCAGCTTTGACGGGAGAGGGTATTATGGCTACACCTTC.

V is TRBV7-3 and J is TRBJ1-1; 9 bases map to TRBD1. The ends lost 4 bases at V and 1 base at J; junction bases unmatched: 7. This CDR3 has 16 amino acids. Germline V gene sequence: CDR1 SGHTA, CDR2 FQGTGA. DNA of the CDR3: TGTGCCAGCAGCTCTACAGGGGGCATGAGGAACACTGAAGCTTTCTTT. Translation: CASSSTGGMRNTEAFF.

The chain is built from TRBV11-3 and TRBJ1-1, with TRBD1 matching 7 bases. The CDR3 sequence is 13 residues long. Germline values: CDR1 SGHNT, CDR2 YENEEA. The V and J ends lost 10 bases and 10 bases, in that order; junction bases with no gene match: 15. The CDR3 loop is CATATGKSNVAFF. In DNA form, the CDR3 reads TGTGCCACCGCGACAGGGAAGAGTAACGTAGCTTTCTTT. Full variable domain (missing parts from reference TRBV11-3 and TRBJ1-1): EAGVVQSPRYKIIEKKQPVAFWCNPISGHNTLYWYLQNLGQGPELLIRYENEEAVDDSQLPKDRFSAERLKGVDSTLKIQPAELGDSAVYLCATATGKSNVAFFGQGTRLTVV.

This chain joins TRBV29-1 and TRBJ2-5, with TRBD2 matching over 8 bases. With 8 bases clipped from V and 1 base from J, the junction kept 12 bases outside the gene matches. Germline V gene data show CDR1 as SQVTM and CDR2 as ANQGSEA. The CDR3 is 15 residues long. The CDR3 protein is CSTEDPSGPQETQYF. The DNA of the CDR3 is TGCAGCACCGAGGACCCTAGCGGGCCCCAAGAGACCCAGTACTTC.

The rearrangement joins TRBV7-8 to TRBJ2-7; D is perhaps TRBD1 (6 bases). Looked up from germline, CDR1 is SGHVS and CDR2 is FQNEAQ. There are 15 residues in the CDR3. The germline V and J ends were trimmed by 1 base and 0 bases, with 10 bases remaining between them. The CDR3 region has the DNA TGTGCCAGCAGCTTAGGCCAGGGGACCTCCTACGAGCAGTACTTC. Amino acids: CASSLGQGTSYEQYF.

This clone was seen just once. The chain joins TRBV7-3 to TRBJ1-1; a possible D gene is TRBD1 (5 bases). CDR3 size: 14 residues. Germline V CDR1 and CDR2: SGHTA, FQGTGA. The V gene lost 5 bases and the J gene lost 2 bases, with 12 bases spanning the gap. The CDR3: CASSRTGPNTEAFF. The CDR3 DNA is TGTGCCAGCAGCAGGACGGGGCCCAACACTGAAGCTTTCTTT.

The V gene is TRBV5-3, the J gene TRBJ1-1, with 7 nucleotides matching TRBD1. TRBV5-3 is identified as an open reading frame with a role that is uncertain. CDR3 length: 12 residues. V was pared by 0 bases and J by 8 bases, with 1 base of the junction left unmatched. CDR3 bases: TGTGCCAGAAGCTTGGTGACAGGGGAAGCTTTCTTT. Encoded protein: CARSLVTGEAFF.

The rearrangement links TRBV7-2 to TRBJ2-7; TRBD1 matches 10 bases. The length of the CDR3 is 14 residues. J lost 2 bases, V lost 8 bases, and 6 bases had no gene match. The germline V gene encodes CDR1 SGHTA and CDR2 FQGNSA. The CDR3 region has the DNA TGTGCCAGCTGCCGGGACAGGGGCCCCTACGAGCAGTACTTC. This translates into CASCRDRGPYEQYF.